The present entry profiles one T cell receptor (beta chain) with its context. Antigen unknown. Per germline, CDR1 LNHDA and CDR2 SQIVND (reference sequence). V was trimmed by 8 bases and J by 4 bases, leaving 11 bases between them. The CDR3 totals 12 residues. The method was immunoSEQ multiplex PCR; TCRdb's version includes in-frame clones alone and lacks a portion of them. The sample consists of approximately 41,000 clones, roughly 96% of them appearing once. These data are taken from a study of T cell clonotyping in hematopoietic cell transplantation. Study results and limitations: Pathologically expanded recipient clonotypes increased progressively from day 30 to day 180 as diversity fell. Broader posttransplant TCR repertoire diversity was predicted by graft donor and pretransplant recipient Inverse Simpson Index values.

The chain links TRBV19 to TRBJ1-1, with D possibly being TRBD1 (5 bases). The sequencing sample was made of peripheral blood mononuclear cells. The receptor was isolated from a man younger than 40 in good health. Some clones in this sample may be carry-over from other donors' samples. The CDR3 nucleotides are TGTGCCAGTCGGGTGGGGGGCACTGAAGCTTTCTTT. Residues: CASRVGGTEAFF.